The entry below gives a single T cell receptor (beta chain) sequence along with its context. Its antigen is unidentified. CD45RO negativity and positive selection for CCR7 defined naive CD8 cells, a population that excluded terminally differentiated effector memory CD45RA+ cells. Caucasian adults residing in Nashville, Tennessee made up all the donors. TCRdb's table, derived via immunoSEQ multiplex PCR, lists solely in-frame clones and lacks some. The sample lists 2 million or so clones; over 85% were seen once. Trimming stripped 2 bases from V and 3 bases from J, with 11 bases between. The CDR3 is 15 amino acids. Germline CDR1 and CDR2: MNHNY and SVGAGI (reference sequence). The entry originates in a study of shared clonotypes between healthy human individuals. General study findings and limits: Against clonotypes common to all four donors, non-shared ones had lower generation probabilities. Rarefaction exposed incomplete sorted-subset sequencing despite large depth. The study generally estimated greater richness for naive than memory subsets.

The V call is TRBV6-6, the J call TRBJ1-5; D remains unclear. The sample comprised naive CD8+ T cells sorted from blood. The receptor comes from a young man in good health. The CDR3 spells CASSYTDGLNQPQHF. The CDR3 DNA reads as TGTGCCAGCAGTTACACGGACGGACTCAATCAGCCCCAGCATTTT.